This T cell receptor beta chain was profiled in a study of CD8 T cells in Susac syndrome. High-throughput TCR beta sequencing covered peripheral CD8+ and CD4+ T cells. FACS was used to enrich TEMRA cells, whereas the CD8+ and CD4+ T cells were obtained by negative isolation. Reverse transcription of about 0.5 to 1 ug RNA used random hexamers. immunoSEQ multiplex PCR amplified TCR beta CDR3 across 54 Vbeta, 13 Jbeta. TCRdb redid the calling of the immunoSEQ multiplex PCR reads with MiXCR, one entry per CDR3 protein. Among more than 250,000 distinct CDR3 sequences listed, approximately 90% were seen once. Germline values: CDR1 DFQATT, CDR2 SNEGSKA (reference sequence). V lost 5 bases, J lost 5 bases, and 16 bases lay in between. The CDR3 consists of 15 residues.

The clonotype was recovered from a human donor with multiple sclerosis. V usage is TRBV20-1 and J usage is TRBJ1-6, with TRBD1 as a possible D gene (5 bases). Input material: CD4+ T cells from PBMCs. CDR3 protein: CSAPRGQGDNSPLHF. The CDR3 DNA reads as TGCAGTGCTCCCCGAGGGCAGGGCGATAATTCACCCCTCCACTTT.